The T cell receptor (beta chain) described here comes from a study of T-cell memory formation after mild COVID-19. MiXCR, run by TCRdb on the 5' RACE reads, gives a single entry per CDR3 protein. The table has hundreds of thousands of distinct CDR3 sequences, roughly 15% seen once. Regarding this clonotype: Its target is not known.

Study findings and constraints: Second-wave clones peaking on day 37 lacked confirmed SARS-CoV-2 specificity. Detection of some responders pre-infection suggested pre-existing cross-reactive memory T cells participated. From day 15 to 85, contracting clones were balanced between CD4 and CD8, whereas later expanders leaned toward CD4+.

Per germline, CDR1 SGHTA and CDR2 FQGNSA. The CDR3 loop spans 15 amino acids. Trimming took off 3 bases at V and 7 bases at J, with 16 bases between the two ends. The chain combines TRBV7-2 with TRBJ2-1, with D hard to call. This sequence was found in an adult woman who had mild COVID-19 (a few samples of this study predate the infection). Cell type and time point are not known. Specimen: PBMCs or a T cell subset sorted from them (not recorded which). Here the CDR3 reads CASSFNSLVQNEQFF. CDR3 DNA sequence: TGTGCCAGCAGCTTTAATTCGCTAGTTCAGAATGAGCAGTTCTTC.